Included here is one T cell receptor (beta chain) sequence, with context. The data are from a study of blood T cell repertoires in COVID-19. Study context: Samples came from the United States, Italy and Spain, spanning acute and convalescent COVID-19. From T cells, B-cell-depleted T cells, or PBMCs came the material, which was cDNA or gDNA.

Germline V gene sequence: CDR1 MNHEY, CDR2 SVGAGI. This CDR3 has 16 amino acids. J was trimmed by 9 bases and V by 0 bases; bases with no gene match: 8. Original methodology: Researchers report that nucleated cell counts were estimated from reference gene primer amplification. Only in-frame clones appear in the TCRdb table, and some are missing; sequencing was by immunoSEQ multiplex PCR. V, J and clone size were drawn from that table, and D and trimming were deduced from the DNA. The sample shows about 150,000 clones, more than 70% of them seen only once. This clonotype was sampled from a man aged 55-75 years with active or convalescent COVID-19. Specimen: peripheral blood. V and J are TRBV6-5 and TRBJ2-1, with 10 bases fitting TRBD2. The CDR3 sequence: CASSYSSLAGVAEQFF. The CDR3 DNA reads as TGTGCCAGCAGTTACTCGAGTCTAGCGGGAGTAGCTGAGCAGTTCTTC.